Shown below are 8 T cell receptor beta chains from a single sample sequenced in a study of molecular identifiers for immune sequencing clone quantification (dated by TCRdb to the late 2010s). Preparation of the library involved PCR. Sequencing was performed on a NextSeq 500. The raw public reads went through TCRdb reprocessing: fastp at Q25, MiXCR clone calling, in-frame beta chains kept. Under each unique CDR3 protein, matching rows form one entry showing the most common genes and DNA. The sample table lists approximately 680,000 distinct CDR3 sequences, approximately 24% of them with a count of one. The ten largest clones take up 0.7% to 0.95% of the sample. Sequenced: naive CD8+ T cells from blood, with Jurkat cell RNA spiked in. The meaning of the sample's cell subset or site label: FACS-sorted CD8+CD4-CCR7+CD45RA+ naive T cells. Every receptor here comes from a human donor in good health. Some libraries in this study had Jurkat cell RNA spiked in.

J is TRBJ2-1 and V is TRBV12-3 or TRBV12-4; D might be TRBD1 or TRBD2, each matching 5 bases. This CDR3 has 14 amino acids. The V end lost 5 bases, the J end lost 8 bases, and 16 bases lay between the germline ends. The chain's CDR3 is CASSPLGLGDEQFF. The CDR3 DNA reads as TGTGCCAGCAGTCCACTTGGCTTGGGGGATGAGCAGTTCTTC.

Of note for this clonotype: A much larger clonotype is one base distant, so this may be a read error. V usage is TRBV20-1 and J usage is TRBJ2-1; D gene ambiguous. V lost 2 bases and J 0 bases, leaving 8 bases between the germline ends. Germline CDR1 DFQATT, CDR2 SNEGSKA (reference sequence). CDR3 size: 14 residues. The CDR3 coding sequence is TGCAGTGCTAGAAGCCCGAGCTCCTACAATGAGCAGTTCTTC. This sequence encodes CSARSPSSYNEQFF.

This clonotype was detected a few times. This rearrangement joins TRBV27 to TRBJ1-4; D possibly corresponds to TRBD1 (6 bases). In germline, CDR1 is MNHEY, CDR2 SMNVEV (reference sequence). V dropped 5 bases and J dropped 7 bases, with 17 bases sitting between them. The CDR3 extends over 15 amino acids. This CDR3 is CASSPNRADGEKLFF. CDR3 sequence (DNA): TGTGCCAGCAGTCCAAACAGGGCTGACGGTGAAAAACTGTTTTTT.

The chain employs TRBV27 and TRBJ2-5, with 7 bases that match TRBD1. Germline CDR1 and CDR2: MNHEY and SMNVEV (reference sequence). There are 16 residues in the CDR3. The V and J ends lost 6 bases and 3 bases, in that order; junction bases with no gene match: 13. The CDR3 reads CASSPDLGTEEETQYF. DNA for the CDR3: TGTGCCAGCAGCCCCGATCTCGGGACAGAAGAAGAGACCCAGTACTTC.

This clonotype was picked up many times. This chain uses TRBV29-1 with TRBJ1-1, with a weak D call TRBD1 (5 bases). Germline-derived CDR1 and CDR2 are SQVTM and ANQGSEA. V gave up 1 base and J gave up 4 bases, with 10 bases separating them. There are 13 residues in the CDR3. The CDR3 here is CSVEGQGGTEAFF. Written as DNA, the CDR3 is TGCAGCGTTGAAGGGCAGGGAGGCACTGAAGCTTTCTTT.

This clonotype occurred a few times. The chain has TRBV7-9 and TRBJ1-1; D not resolved. The V gene's germline CDR1 is SEHNR and CDR2 FQNEAQ (reference sequence). The CDR3 loop spans 13 amino acids. V was cut by 0 bases and J by 10 bases, with 12 bases left in between. CDR3 loop: CASSLALELGAFF. The CDR3 DNA sequence: TGTGCCAGCAGCTTAGCGCTTGAGTTGGGAGCTTTCTTT.

This clonotype was recorded a few times. The CDR3 loop is CASSYPGLHEQYF. CDR3 sequence (DNA): TGTGCCAGCAGTTACCCCGGTCTCCACGAGCAGTACTTC. The genes are TRBV6-6 and TRBJ2-7; D gene unclear. V was cut by 2 bases and J by 5 bases, with 10 bases left in between. The germline V gene has CDR1 MNHNY and CDR2 SVGAGI (reference sequence). This CDR3 has 13 amino acids.

This clonotype was detected ten times or more. This sequence joins TRBV4-3 and TRBJ2-7, with a tentative D call TRBD1 (7 bases). Per germline, CDR1 LGHNA and CDR2 YSLEER. CDR3 length equals 14 residues. V was pared by 4 bases and J by 6 bases, with 16 bases between. CDR3 amino acids: CASSPRAGGGEQYF. CDR3 DNA: TGCGCCAGCAGCCCAAGGGCAGGGGGAGGCGAGCAGTACTTC.